Each of the 20 T cell receptor beta chains below was sequenced from the same sample in a study of blood T cell repertoires in COVID-19. Here immunoSEQ multiplex PCR was the method, and the copy in TCRdb shows in-frame clones only, minus some. The table lists fewer than 300,000 clones, around 86% of them singletons. The specimen sequenced was PBMCs or T cells enriched from blood (not recorded which). These receptors originate from a man aged 18 to 29 who had recovered from COVID-19.

The chain carries TRBV10-2 and TRBJ2-3; no reliable D call. CDR3 length: 14 residues. Germline-derived CDR1 and CDR2 are WSHSY and SAAADI. Trimming took off 6 bases at V and 2 bases at J, with 12 bases between the two ends. In DNA, the CDR3 is TGCGCCAGCAGGGGTGGAGCTTTCACAGATACGCAGTATTTT. The encoded protein is CASRGGAFTDTQYF.

The rearrangement uses TRBV6-5 and TRBJ1-2, with a tentative D call TRBD1 (5 bases). The ends were cut back, 4 bases at V and 8 bases at J, with 14 bases in the middle. Germline V lookup: CDR1 MNHEY, CDR2 SVGAGI. The CDR3 sequence is 13 residues long. In DNA, the CDR3 is TGTGCCAGCAGTTTGGTGGGCGGGGGAGGCTACACCTTC. It encodes CASSLVGGGGYTF.

The genes are TRBV28 and TRBJ1-6; 8 bases match TRBD1. CDR1 is MDHEN, CDR2 SYDVKM, per germline. The V and J ends lost 6 bases and 2 bases, in that order; junction bases with no gene match: 3. This CDR3 comprises 15 residues. The CDR3 spells CASRDRAAYNSPLHF. CDR3 nucleotide sequence: TGTGCCAGCAGGGACAGGGCCGCCTATAATTCACCCCTCCACTTT. The entire variable domain, with the rest obtained from reference TRBV28 and TRBJ1-6, is as follows: DVKVTQSSRYLVKRTGEKVFLECVQDMDHENMFWYRQDPGLGLRLIYFSYDVKMKEKGDIPEGYSVSREKKERFSLILESASTNQTSMYLCASRDRAAYNSPLHFGNGTRLTVT.

The rearrangement uses TRBV5-4 and TRBJ1-3, with D possibly TRBD1 on 5 matching bases. Between the trimmed V and J ends, which lost 0 bases and 3 bases, there was a span of 7 bases. The CDR3 is 14 amino acids. Germline V gene data show CDR1 as SGHNT and CDR2 as YYREEE (reference sequence). CDR3 nucleotide sequence: TGTGCCAGCAGCTTGGCCCAGGGTGGAAACACCATATATTTT. It yields the protein CASSLAQGGNTIYF.

V is TRBV6-5 and J is TRBJ2-3; 12 nucleotides match TRBD1. The V gene end was trimmed by 6 bases and the J gene end by 4 bases; junction bases not matched to a gene: 5. CDR1 MNHEY and CDR2 SVGAGI come from the germline V gene. The CDR3 has 15 residues. Here the CDR3 reads CASRGTGGVSDTQYF. CDR3 sequence (DNA): TGTGCCAGCAGGGGGACAGGGGGCGTCTCAGATACGCAGTATTTT.

This CDR3 reads CSATGTAERNEKLFF. CDR3 bases: TGCAGCGCTACAGGTACGGCAGAGAGGAATGAAAAACTGTTTTTT. This rearrangement joins TRBV29-1 to TRBJ1-4; the D gene is possibly TRBD1 (5 bases). The germline gives CDR1 SQVTM, CDR2 ANQGSEA. This CDR3 region has 15 residues. The germline V and J ends were trimmed by 7 bases and 5 bases, with 20 bases remaining between them.

The CDR3 DNA sequence: TGTGCCAGCAGCCAAGCCTCTGCAGGACAGGTCCATGGCTACACCTTC. This encodes CASSQASAGQVHGYTF. The chain is built from TRBV14 and TRBJ1-2; 7 bases agree with TRBD1. Trimming removed 1 base from V and 6 bases from J; junction bases left unmatched: 11. CDR1 and CDR2 (germline): SGHDN, FVKESK. This CDR3 spans 16 amino acids.

The chain recombines TRBV10-3 with TRBJ1-1; TRBD1 might be the D (5 bases). Trimming took off 3 bases at V and 5 bases at J, with 13 bases between the two ends. CDR3 length: 14 amino acids. Germline CDR1 reads ENHRY; CDR2 reads SYGVKD. This CDR3 reads CAISDPGGDTEAFF. DNA of the CDR3: TGTGCCATCAGTGACCCCGGGGGGGATACTGAAGCTTTCTTT.

The CDR3 sequence: CASSFSSGGAYNEQFF. The CDR3 DNA reads as TGCGCCAGCAGCTTCTCTAGCGGGGGGGCGTACAATGAGCAGTTCTTC. The chain recombines TRBV5-1 with TRBJ2-1, with TRBD2 identical over 12 bases. Germline CDR1 SGHRS, CDR2 YFSETQ. V lost 2 bases to trimming and J lost 4 bases; unmatched junction nucleotides: 4. The CDR3 runs to 16 residues.

V gene TRBV6-5 combines with J gene TRBJ1-2; D gene unclear. Deletions cut 2 bases from V and 2 bases from J, with 6 bases between. This CDR3 has 13 residues. CDR1 and CDR2 from the germline V gene are MNHEY and SVGAGI. The CDR3: CASSYLRNYGYTF. In DNA, the CDR3 is TGTGCCAGCAGTTACCTACGCAACTATGGCTACACCTTC.

Only a few counts were recorded for this clone. The chain carries TRBV5-1 and TRBJ2-2; 10 bases match TRBD1. CDR1 is SGHRS, CDR2 YFSETQ, per germline. Losses at the gene ends were 4 bases for V and 5 bases for J; bases not matched to a gene: 2. The CDR3 length is 14 residues. The CDR3 DNA follows: TGCGCCAGCAGCCTGGGACAGGGGACCGGGGAGCTGTTTTTT. Residues: CASSLGQGTGELFF.

This chain links TRBV5-4 with TRBJ1-1; D is uncertain. Trimming took 4 bases from V and 9 from J, leaving 16 bases between them. CDR1 and CDR2 from the germline V gene are SGHNT and YYREEE (reference sequence). The CDR3 contains 13 residues. CDR3 DNA: TGTGCCAGCAGCCACCTTACAGAGGGCCAAGCTTTCTTT. Translating it yields CASSHLTEGQAFF. Filled out from reference TRBV5-4 and TRBJ1-1, the complete variable domain reads ETGVTQSPTHLIKTRGQQVTLRCSSQSGHNTVSWYQQALGQGPQFIFQYYREEENGRGNFPPRFSGLQFPNYSSELNVNALELDDSALYLCASSHLTEGQAFFGQGTRLTVV.

The DNA for the CDR3 is TGTGCCAGTAGTATAGGGCAGGAGGCGATCTCTGGGGCCAACGTCCTGACTTTC. Protein product: CASSIGQEAISGANVLTF. The chain carries TRBV19 and TRBJ2-6; a possible D gene is TRBD2 (5 bases). V lost 1 base and J lost 0, with 13 bases in between. The CDR3 covers 18 residues. Looked up from germline, CDR1 is LNHDA and CDR2 is SQIVND (reference sequence).

The chain uses TRBV3-1 (or the pseudogene TRBV3-2) and TRBJ1-6; 8 bases line up with TRBD1. The CDR3 covers 15 residues. V shed 2 bases and J 9 bases; nucleotides not matched to a gene: 6. Germline CDR1 reads LGHDT; CDR2 reads YNNKEL (reference sequence). The CDR3 coding sequence is TGTGCCAGCAGCCAACCAGGGGGCGCGTTTTCACCCCTCCACTTT. Its protein is CASSQPGGAFSPLHF.

This sequence joins TRBV15 and TRBJ2-7, with 8 bases that match TRBD1. The ends lost 3 bases at V and 5 bases at J; junction bases unmatched: 9. CDR1 LNHNV and CDR2 YYDKDF come from the germline V gene (reference sequence). The CDR3 is 15 amino acids. CDR3 DNA: TGTGCCACCAGCAGGGGGGGCCCGACAGGGGACGAGCAGTACTTC. Protein product: CATSRGGPTGDEQYF.

This rearrangement joins TRBV9 to TRBJ2-5, with D perhaps matching TRBD2 (6 bases). The CDR3 is 17 residues long. Germline V lookup: CDR1 SGDLS, CDR2 YYNGEE. Between the trimmed V and J ends, which lost 0 bases and 4 bases, there was a span of 19 bases. The CDR3 DNA reads TGTGCCAGCAGCGTAGAAGGGTGGGAGACTAGTCCAGAGACCCAGTACTTC. Translation gives CASSVEGWETSPETQYF.

This sequence joins TRBV7-9 and TRBJ1-1; D might be TRBD1 (6 bases). Germline V gene lookup returns CDR1 SEHNR and CDR2 FQNEAQ (reference sequence). Trimming shortened V by 1 base and J by 6 bases, and 9 bases separated the two germline ends. The CDR3 loop spans 13 amino acids. The CDR3 loop reads CASSLGRGAEAFF. The CDR3, as DNA: TGTGCCAGCAGCTTAGGCAGGGGAGCTGAAGCTTTCTTT.

The V call is TRBV20-1, the J call TRBJ2-7; 9 bases line up with TRBD1. Germline trimming cut 3 bases from V and 5 bases from J; bases unmatched to any gene: 5. Germline CDR1 reads DFQATT; CDR2 reads SNEGSKA (reference sequence). The CDR3 contains 13 residues. CDR3 loop: CSASQQGANEQYF. The CDR3 DNA is TGCAGTGCTAGTCAACAGGGGGCCAACGAGCAGTACTTC.

CDR3 region: CAWGRSGRAHEQFF. Here the CDR3 DNA reads TGTGCCTGGGGGAGGAGCGGGAGGGCCCATGAGCAGTTCTTC. J is TRBJ2-1 and V is TRBV30; 10 bases match TRBD2. J lost 8 bases, V lost 5 bases, and 9 bases had no gene match. Germline CDR1 GTSNPN, CDR2 SVGIG (reference sequence). The CDR3 is 14 residues long.

The chain uses TRBV27 and TRBJ2-5, with 14 bases aligning to TRBD2. CDR3 length: 15 amino acids. After removal of 7 bases from V and 5 bases from J, the junction contained 6 bases not matched to a gene. CDR1 is MNHEY and CDR2 is SMNVEV in the germline V gene (reference sequence). CDR3 sequence: CASTTGLAGVETQYF. In DNA, the CDR3 is TGTGCCAGCACCACGGGACTAGCGGGAGTTGAGACCCAGTACTTC.